This T cell receptor (beta chain) was sequenced during a study of CD8 T cells in Susac syndrome. As for the study in general: Each patient with Susac syndrome, at the time of blood draw, was therapy-naive, on corticosteroids, or on intravenous immunoglobulin alone. Whole-study results and caveats: The CD4+ T cell repertoires, which came from Susac syndrome patients, showed no sign of clonal expansion.

The CDR3 spans 15 residues. Trimming cost V 5 bases and J 5 bases; bases outside gene matches: 5. An input of roughly 0.5 to 1 ug of RNA was subjected to reverse transcription using random hexamers. The amplification used immunoSEQ multiplex PCR on TCR beta CDR3; it spanned 54 Vbeta and 13 Jbeta. One entry per CDR3 protein, called by TCRdb with MiXCR from the immunoSEQ multiplex PCR reads. The sample yields 200,000 to 250,000 distinct CDR3 sequences, approximately 94% seen once. This clonotype was observed a handful of times. Its antigen is not known. This TCR derives from a human donor with Susac syndrome. Source material: CD4+ T cells from PBMCs. This sequence joins TRBV12-3 or TRBV12-4 and TRBJ2-1, with 11 bases matching TRBD1. The CDR3 region has the DNA TGTGCCAGCAGTCCCGGGACAGGGGGGAACAATGAGCAGTTCTTC. Translating it yields CASSPGTGGNNEQFF.